The subject of this entry is one T cell receptor (beta chain). Its specificity is unknown. Primers included in the PCR were 60 Vbeta and 13 Jbeta primers. Repertoires were generated with immunoSEQ multiplex PCR, while TCRdb's copy carries only in-frame clones and drops some. This table has 130,000 to 150,000 clones, more than 75% appearing once. Germline V gives CDR1 SGHRS, CDR2 YFSETQ. Trimming at V came to 3 bases and at J to 6 bases, leaving 8 bases not matched to a gene. The CDR3 consists of 15 residues. This sample was included in a study of cytomegalovirus exposure and HLA in healthy donors. The study, taken as a whole, reports: The classifier was said to identify cytomegalovirus status with high specificity and sensitivity.

The sample comprised PBMCs. The V and J genes are TRBV5-1 and TRBJ2-1, with 8 bases identical to TRBD1. This TCR derives from a young man in good health and CMV-seronegative. The CDR3 protein is CASSSDKTGGNEQFF. CDR3 DNA: TGCGCCAGCAGCTCGGATAAAACAGGGGGCAATGAGCAGTTCTTC.